Each of the 14 T cell receptor beta chains below was sequenced from the same sample in a study of blood T cell repertoires in COVID-19. Measured with immunoSEQ multiplex PCR; TCRdb has only the in-frame clones, and not every one. Among around 280,000 clones, over 85% were seen once, and the ten largest hold around 10%. Source material: peripheral blood. Receptors originate from a woman in her 30s with COVID-19, enrolled during active disease.

This clone was detected once. The chain couples TRBV24-1 to TRBJ2-3, with 10 bases lining up with TRBD1. The CDR3 covers 16 residues. Losses at the gene ends were 2 bases for V and 2 bases for J; bases not matched to a gene: 3. Germline lookup yields CDR1 KGHDR and CDR2 SFDVKD. The CDR3 reads CATSDSGTGDTDTQYF. The CDR3 DNA follows: TGTGCCACCAGTGATTCGGGGACAGGGGACACAGATACGCAGTATTTT.

V and J are TRBV19 and TRBJ2-2; 7 bases agree with TRBD2. The CDR3 is 15 residues long. Trimming cost V 1 base and J 5 bases; bases outside gene matches: 4. Looked up from germline, CDR1 is LNHDA and CDR2 is SQIVND (reference sequence). The DNA for the CDR3 is TGTGCCAGTAGTATAGGAGCGGGGTGGACCGGGGAGCTGTTTTTT. This gives the protein CASSIGAGWTGELFF. The full variable domain, completed using reference TRBV19 and TRBJ2-2, is DGGITQSPKYLFRKEGQNVTLSCEQNLNHDAMYWYRQDPGQGLRLIYYSQIVNDFQKGDIAEGYSVSREKKESFPLTVTSAQKNPTAFYLCASSIGAGWTGELFFGEGSRLTVL.

The chain is built from TRBV28 and TRBJ2-3; the D gene is possibly TRBD2 (5 bases). The germline V gene encodes CDR1 MDHEN and CDR2 SYDVKM. V lost 5 bases, J lost 3 bases, and 6 bases lay in between. The CDR3 totals 12 residues. In DNA form, the CDR3 reads TGTGCCAGCAGTCGGGGAACAGATACGCAGTATTTT. It is translated as CASSRGTDTQYF.

The chain joins TRBV20-1 to TRBJ2-4; D not resolved. The CDR3 extends over 11 amino acids. The V and J ends lost 2 bases and 4 bases respectively, with 3 bases between them. CDR1 and CDR2 (germline): DFQATT, SNEGSKA (reference sequence). CDR3 DNA sequence: TGCAGTGCTAGAATAAAAAACATTCAGTACTTC. This codes for CSARIKNIQYF.

The chain joins TRBV4-1 to TRBJ2-7; TRBD2 matches at 7 bases. This CDR3 has 19 residues. The V segment lost 1 base and the J segment 5 bases; nucleotides outside the gene matches: 20. From germline, CDR1 is MGHRA and CDR2 YSYEKL. CDR3 sequence: CASSQVPTRGVLRGHEQYF. DNA for the CDR3: TGCGCCAGCAGCCAAGTACCCACCCGGGGGGTGCTAAGGGGCCACGAGCAGTACTTC.

This chain uses TRBV3-1 (or the pseudogene TRBV3-2) with TRBJ2-1; 10 bases are shared with TRBD2. Germline CDR1 LGHDT, CDR2 YNNKEL (reference sequence). Trimming cost V 3 bases and J 7 bases; bases outside gene matches: 15. The CDR3 covers 18 residues. CDR3 coding DNA: TGTGCCAGCAGCCAGCTCACTAGCGGGACCACCTTAGGGAATGAGCAGTTCTTC. Translating it yields CASSQLTSGTTLGNEQFF.

The J gene is TRBJ2-3, the V gene TRBV2; maybe TRBD2 (6 bases). This CDR3 region has 18 residues. Germline V gives CDR1 SNHLY, CDR2 FYNNEI. The V gene lost 3 bases and the J gene lost 3 bases, with 22 bases spanning the gap. This chain's CDR3 is CASSDMRGPRSSTDTQYF. Written as DNA, the CDR3 is TGTGCCAGCAGTGATATGCGGGGCCCCCGCTCGTCGACAGATACGCAGTATTTT.

The V gene is TRBV6-5, the J gene TRBJ2-7; the D gene is possibly TRBD1 (5 bases). The germline gives CDR1 MNHEY, CDR2 SVGAGI. Trimming pared 6 bases from V and 1 base from J, leaving 7 bases between. The CDR3 is 12 residues long. The CDR3 DNA follows: TGTGCCAGCAGAGGACAATCCTACGAGCAGTACTTC. It codes for CASRGQSYEQYF.

The chain uses TRBV5-6 and TRBJ2-1; no firm D call. This CDR3 comprises 14 residues. V lost 4 bases and J 0 bases, leaving 8 bases between the germline ends. From germline, CDR1 is SGHDT and CDR2 YYEEEE. The CDR3 DNA reads as TGTGCCAGCAGCCTGTATTTCTCCTACAATGAGCAGTTCTTC. This encodes CASSLYFSYNEQFF.

The rearrangement links TRBV19 to TRBJ1-1; D call uncertain. CDR1 LNHDA and CDR2 SQIVND come from the germline V gene (reference sequence). This CDR3 spans 13 amino acids. V was pared by 0 bases and J by 10 bases, with 12 bases between. The CDR3 region has the DNA TGTGCCAGTAGTATAGATCTATCAGGAGGAGCTTTCTTT. Its translation: CASSIDLSGGAFF.

This chain uses TRBV11-2 with TRBJ2-1; D perhaps matches TRBD2 (7 bases). The germline CDR1 and CDR2 sequences are SGHAT and FQNNGV. Trimming took off 5 bases at V and 5 bases at J, with 16 bases between the two ends. This CDR3 region has 15 residues. CDR3 nucleotides: TGTGCCAGCAGCCCACCCGGCGGGGGCGACAATGAGCAGTTCTTC. Translating it yields CASSPPGGGDNEQFF.

The rearrangement joins TRBV7-9 to TRBJ1-1; 9 nucleotides agree with TRBD1. Per germline, CDR1 SEHNR and CDR2 FQNEAQ (reference sequence). J was trimmed by 5 bases and V by 6 bases; bases with no gene match: 10. The CDR3 is 15 residues long. CDR3 in DNA: TGTGCCAGCAGTTATAGCCGGACAGGGGAAACTGAAGCTTTCTTT. Amino acids: CASSYSRTGETEAFF.

This rearrangement joins TRBV15 to TRBJ1-5, with D uncertain. The CDR3 loop spans 14 amino acids. V lost 0 bases to trimming and J lost 7 bases, with 10 bases between them. Germline V gene lookup returns CDR1 LNHNV and CDR2 YYDKDF (reference sequence). Written as DNA, the CDR3 is TGTGCCACCAGCAGAGAGCGTCGTCCGCAGCCCCAGCATTTT. Translating gives CATSRERRPQPQHF.

The V and J genes are TRBV2 and TRBJ2-3, with 10 bases identical to TRBD2. Trimming cost V 3 bases and J 1 base; bases outside gene matches: 10. Germline CDR1 and CDR2: SNHLY and FYNNEI. The CDR3 spans 18 residues. The CDR3 DNA reads as TGTGCCAGCAGTGAGGGAGCGGGAGGGACTTGGGGCACAGATACGCAGTATTTT. Translation gives CASSEGAGGTWGTDTQYF.